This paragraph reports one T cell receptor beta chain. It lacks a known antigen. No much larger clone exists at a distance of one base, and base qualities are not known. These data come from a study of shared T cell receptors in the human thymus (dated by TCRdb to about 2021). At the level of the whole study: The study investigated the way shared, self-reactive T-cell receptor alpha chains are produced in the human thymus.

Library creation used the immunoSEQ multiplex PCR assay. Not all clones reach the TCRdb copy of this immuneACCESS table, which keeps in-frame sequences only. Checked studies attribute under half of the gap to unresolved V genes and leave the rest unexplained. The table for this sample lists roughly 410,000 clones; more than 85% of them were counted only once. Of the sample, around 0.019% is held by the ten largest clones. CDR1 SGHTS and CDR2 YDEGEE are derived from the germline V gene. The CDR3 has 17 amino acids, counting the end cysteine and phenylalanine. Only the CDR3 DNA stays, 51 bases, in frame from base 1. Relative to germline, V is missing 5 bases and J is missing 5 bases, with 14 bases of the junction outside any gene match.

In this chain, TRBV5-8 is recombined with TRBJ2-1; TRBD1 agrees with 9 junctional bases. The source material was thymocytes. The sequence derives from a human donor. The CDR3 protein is CASSSNRGLLTHNEQFF. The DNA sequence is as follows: TGTGCCAGCAGTTCCAACAGGGGGCTGTTAACACACAATGAGCAGTTCTTC.